The 11 T cell receptor beta chains in this list originate from one sample, sequenced in a study of Ad26.COV2.S vaccination and SARS-CoV-2 variants. Measured with immunoSEQ multiplex PCR; TCRdb has only the in-frame clones, and not every one. The sample records some 180,000 clones, 87% being singletons. The input for sequencing was peripheral blood, taken after recovery from COVID-19. These receptors came from a human donor who had recovered from COVID-19.

The chain links TRBV28 to TRBJ2-7, with D unclear. The CDR3 covers 14 residues. Germline values: CDR1 MDHEN, CDR2 SYDVKM. V gave up 6 bases and J gave up 0 bases, with 12 bases separating them. Here the CDR3 reads CASSPIWGSYEQYF. The CDR3 DNA follows: TGTGCCAGCAGCCCTATATGGGGCTCCTACGAGCAGTACTTC.

V gene TRBV2 combines with J gene TRBJ1-3; D gene unclear. Trimming cost V 1 base and J 9 bases, with 10 bases left between them. This CDR3 comprises 13 residues. Germline CDR1 reads SNHLY; CDR2 reads FYNNEI. CDR3 in amino acids: CASSEDPRGTIYF. In DNA form, the CDR3 reads TGTGCCAGCAGTGAAGACCCGAGAGGCACCATATATTTT.

The chain carries TRBV9 and TRBJ1-6; D remains ambiguous. Trimming took 7 bases from V and 0 from J, leaving 14 bases between them. Germline CDR1 SGDLS, CDR2 YYNGEE. This CDR3 contains 16 residues. The CDR3 here is CASGGNPSSYNSPLHF. CDR3 coding DNA: TGTGCCAGCGGAGGAAACCCGAGCTCCTATAATTCACCCCTCCACTTT.

The rearrangement joins TRBV2 to TRBJ2-7, with TRBD1 identical over 8 bases. The CDR3 spans 13 residues. The germline V gene has CDR1 SNHLY and CDR2 FYNNEI. V trimming: 6 bases; J trimming: 0 bases; junction bases outside the gene matches: 1. CDR3 DNA: TGTGCCAGCAGAACAGGGGGCTCCTACGAGCAGTACTTC. Translating it yields CASRTGGSYEQYF. Full variable domain (remainder filled in from reference TRBV2 and TRBJ2-7): EPEVTQTPSHQVTQMGQEVILRCVPISNHLYFYWYRQILGQKVEFLVSFYNNEISEKSEIFDDQFSVERPDGSNFTLKIRSTKLEDSAMYFCASRTGGSYEQYFGPGTRLTVT.

The rearrangement links TRBV19 to TRBJ1-2; D gene uncertain. Germline-derived CDR1 and CDR2 are LNHDA and SQIVND (reference sequence). V dropped 6 bases and J dropped 4 bases, with 9 bases sitting between them. The CDR3 runs to 12 residues. CDR3: CASSPRAYGYTF. The CDR3 DNA reads as TGTGCCAGTAGCCCGAGGGCCTATGGCTACACCTTC.

J is TRBJ2-5 and V is TRBV9; TRBD2 is a possible D gene (5 bases). The CDR3 is 13 amino acids. Germline V gene data show CDR1 as SGDLS and CDR2 as YYNGEE. V was trimmed by 4 bases and J by 2 bases, leaving 9 bases between them. The CDR3, as DNA: TGTGCCAGCAGCTTAGCGCCTCAAGAGACCCAGTACTTC. Protein product: CASSLAPQETQYF.

The rearrangement links TRBV2 to TRBJ2-3; weak D call: TRBD2 (5 bases). This CDR3 has 12 amino acids. Germline V gives CDR1 SNHLY, CDR2 FYNNEI. Trimming removed 4 bases from V and 6 bases from J, with 8 bases in between. The CDR3 loop reads CASSVSGDTQYF. The CDR3 DNA reads as TGTGCCAGCAGTGTGAGCGGCGATACGCAGTATTTT.

The chain's CDR3 is CASTVDTEAFF. The CDR3 nucleotides are TGTGCCAGCACTGTGGACACTGAAGCTTTCTTT. The rearrangement joins TRBV6-6 to TRBJ1-1; D not certain. Trimming cost V 7 bases and J 3 bases, with 6 bases left between them. The CDR3 has 11 residues. Germline CDR1 is MNHNY and CDR2 is SVGAGI (reference sequence).

A few counts support this clone. The chain combines TRBV2 with TRBJ1-5, with D maybe TRBD1 (6 bases). Trimming stripped 2 bases from V and 5 bases from J, with 13 bases between. CDR1 is SNHLY, CDR2 FYNNEI, per germline. The CDR3 runs 15 residues. In nucleotides, the CDR3 is TGTGCCAGCAGTGAACCATTGGACAGCTATCAGCCCCAGCATTTT. It specifies CASSEPLDSYQPQHF.

Here the CDR3 reads CASSSRLALYNEQFF. Here the CDR3 DNA reads TGCGCCAGCAGCTCACGACTAGCTCTCTACAATGAGCAGTTCTTC. V and J are TRBV5-1 and TRBJ2-1; TRBD2 matches 7 bases. Germline CDR1 is SGHRS and CDR2 is YFSETQ. J was trimmed by 3 bases and V by 3 bases; bases with no gene match: 6. This CDR3 is 15 amino acids long.

The J gene is TRBJ2-1, the V gene TRBV11-3; the D gene is possibly TRBD2 (6 bases). The length of the CDR3 is 15 residues. Deletions cut 3 bases from V and 2 bases from J, with 11 bases between. The germline V gene encodes CDR1 SGHNT and CDR2 YENEEA. Written as DNA, the CDR3 is TGTGCCAGCAGCTTGGGCGGGACCACCTACAATGAGCAGTTCTTC. Its protein product is CASSLGGTTYNEQFF. Full variable domain (missing parts from reference TRBV11-3 and TRBJ2-1): EAGVVQSPRYKIIEKKQPVAFWCNPISGHNTLYWYLQNLGQGPELLIRYENEEAVDDSQLPKDRFSAERLKGVDSTLKIQPAELGDSAVYLCASSLGGTTYNEQFFGPGTRLTVL.